These T cell receptor beta chains were read from a single sample in a study of blood T cell repertoires in COVID-19. Sequencing used immunoSEQ multiplex PCR; TCRdb keeps in-frame clones, though not all of them. The sample carries about 130,000 clones, over 70% recorded once. The sample taken for sequencing was peripheral blood. These receptors all come from a man aged 80 or over with acute or convalescent COVID-19. Both conserved end residues are part of each CDR3. The D gene is left open where the match is weak. Size tells how often a clone was seen (once, few, many) or the class of an expanded clone, and some rows leave it out.

V: TRBV7-8; D: TRBD1; size: -; J: TRBJ1-6; DNA: TGTGCCAGCAGCTTAGAGGGACAGGGGCTCTATAATTCACCCCTCCACTTT; CDR3: CASSLEGQGLYNSPLHF
V: TRBV10-3; D: TRBD1; size: -; J: TRBJ2-7; DNA: TGTGCCATCAGTCCGGGACAGGGTAAATACGAGCAGTACTTC; CDR3: CAISPGQGKYEQYF
V: TRBV11-2; D: -; size: -; J: TRBJ1-5; DNA: TGTGCCAGCAGCTTAGACCTAAATCAGCCCCAGCATTTT; CDR3: CASSLDLNQPQHF
V: TRBV5-6; D: -; size: once; J: TRBJ1-3; DNA: TGTGCCAGCAGGCCCAGGGGCGACAGCTCTGGAAACACCATATATTTT; CDR3: CASRPRGDSSGNTIYF
V: TRBV15; D: -; size: once; J: TRBJ1-2; DNA: TGTGCCACCAGGAGACCGGGAACCAACTATGGCTACACCTTC; CDR3: CATRRPGTNYGYTF
V: TRBV7-9; D: TRBD1; size: -; J: TRBJ2-2; DNA: TGTGCCAGCAGCTTCCTACGACAGGGTGGCACCGGGGAGCTGTTTTTT; CDR3: CASSFLRQGGTGELFF
V: TRBV5-1; D: -; size: -; J: TRBJ2-5; DNA: TGCGCCAGCAGCGTGGGGACTTACGCCGGTCAAGAGACCCAGTACTTC; CDR3: CASSVGTYAGQETQYF
V: TRBV19; D: TRBD1; size: -; J: TRBJ2-3; DNA: TGTGCCAGTAGTATAGATGGAGGAACAGGGGTGTCAGATACGCAGTATTTT; CDR3: CASSIDGGTGVSDTQYF
V: TRBV5-6; D: -; size: -; J: TRBJ2-7; DNA: TGTGCCAGCACGGACATGCACTACGAGCAGTACTTC; CDR3: CASTDMHYEQYF
V: TRBV27; D: -; size: -; J: TRBJ1-2; DNA: TGTGCCAGCAGTCCATCCCCCCGGACAGACTATGGCTACACCTTC; CDR3: CASSPSPRTDYGYTF
V: TRBV2; D: -; size: -; J: TRBJ1-2; DNA: TGTGCCAGCAGTGAGGCGACAGGTGGAGCCTCTGGCTACACCTTC; CDR3: CASSEATGGASGYTF
V: TRBV4-2; D: TRBD1; size: -; J: TRBJ2-7; DNA: TGTGCCAGCAGCCCTGCGGGACAGGGGTCCTACGAGCAGTACTTC; CDR3: CASSPAGQGSYEQYF
V: TRBV30; D: -; size: -; J: TRBJ2-3; DNA: TGTGCCTGGACAGAAGGGAGCGGGGATACGCAGTATTTT; CDR3: CAWTEGSGDTQYF
V: TRBV10-3; D: -; size: -; J: TRBJ2-3; DNA: TGTGCCATCAGCCTAGGCAGGGGCACAGATACGCAGTATTTT; CDR3: CAISLGRGTDTQYF
V: TRBV7-2; D: -; size: -; J: TRBJ1-5; DNA: TGTGCCAGCAGCCCCGACAGAAATCAGCCCCAGCATTTT; CDR3: CASSPDRNQPQHF
V: TRBV2; D: -; size: -; J: TRBJ1-6; DNA: TGTGCCAGCAGGGCCAGGGAGGCCTCCTATAATTCACCCCTCCACTTT; CDR3: CASRAREASYNSPLHF
V: TRBV7-2; D: TRBD2; size: -; J: TRBJ2-2; DNA: TGTGCCAGCACCCAGCCGGGACTAGTGTCCGGGGAGCTGTTTTTT; CDR3: CASTQPGLVSGELFF
V: TRBV28; D: -; size: once; J: TRBJ2-1; DNA: TGTGCCAGCAGCGCCCGGACACCAGCCTCCTACAATGAGCAGTTCTTC; CDR3: CASSARTPASYNEQFF
V: TRBV12-3/TRBV12-4; D: -; size: -; J: TRBJ1-6; DNA: TGTGCCAGCAGTGGGGCGCCGTACTCACCCCTCCACTTT; CDR3: CASSGAPYSPLHF
V: TRBV3-1/TRBV3-2; D: -; size: -; J: TRBJ2-3; DNA: TGTGCCAGCAGCCCCGAGGGCACAGATACGCAGTATTTT; CDR3: CASSPEGTDTQYF
V: TRBV5-4; D: -; size: once; J: TRBJ1-5; DNA: TGTGCCAGCAGCTTGGACAGGGATCAGCCCCAGCATTTT; CDR3: CASSLDRDQPQHF
V: TRBV6-5; D: -; size: -; J: TRBJ1-3; DNA: TGTGCCAGCAGTACCCGGACATTCTCTGGAAACACCATATATTTT; CDR3: CASSTRTFSGNTIYF